The sequence of this T cell receptor (beta chain) was determined in a study of OX40 agonist ivuxolimab in advanced cancers. Profiling relied on immunoSEQ multiplex PCR, and the TCRdb table lists in-frame clones only, not all of them. The sample includes some 90,000 clones, around nine tenths of them seen just once. Germline-derived CDR1 and CDR2 are SGHTA and FQGTGA. The CDR3 covers 13 residues. Deletions cut 4 bases from V and 3 bases from J, with 10 bases between. The gene calls are TRBV7-3 and TRBJ2-7, with D perhaps TRBD1 (6 bases). This receptor was identified in an adult with an advanced solid tumor such as melanoma, head and neck, liver or kidney cancer. This specimen was CD4+ or CD8+ T cells sorted from blood, taken in a trial of the OX40 agonist ivuxolimab. The CDR3 sequence: CASSYRDNYEQYF. The CDR3 DNA reads as TGTGCCAGCAGCTACCGGGACAACTACGAGCAGTACTTC.